Listed here are 9 T cell receptor beta chains from one sample, sequenced in a study of regulatory T cells in long-lasting Graves disease. The time point is: newly diagnosed GD, antithyroid drugs for less than 3 months. Preparation of the TCR library used RNA extracted from PBMCs. Arm-PCR of CDR3 regions with iRepertoire HTBI primers generated TCR beta libraries. TCRdb re-called the multiplex PCR reads through MiXCR, storing one row per CDR3 protein. The data contain about 200,000 distinct CDR3 sequences, about 17% of them seen just once; the ten biggest clones take up roughly a fifth. This material consisted of peripheral blood mononuclear cells (PBMCs), taken at new diagnosis, from a patient treated with antithyroid drugs. The receptor set was obtained from a female donor with Graves disease.

Concerning this clonotype: The conserved final phenylalanine or tryptophan is absent from the CDR3, which likely points to a read error. The J gene is TRBJ1-2, the V gene TRBV2, with 11 bases that match TRBD1. CDR1 and CDR2 from the germline V gene are SNHLY and FYNNEI. The CDR3 spans 16 residues. The V gene end was trimmed by 6 bases and the J gene end by 1 base; junction bases not matched to a gene: 7. CDR3 nucleotide sequence: TGTGCCAGCAGAGCGACGGACAGGGGGCTTAACTATGGCTACACCTCC. This sequence encodes CASRATDRGLNYGYTS.

The count of this clonotype is one. The chain recombines TRBV7-9 with TRBJ2-7; no reliable D call. The CDR3 totals 11 residues. Between the trimmed V and J ends, which lost 11 bases and 4 bases, there was a span of 12 bases. Germline CDR1 SEHNR, CDR2 FQNEAQ (reference sequence). The CDR3 sequence: CASGGVYEQYF. The CDR3, as DNA: TGTGCCTCAGGTGGGGTGTACGAGCAGTACTTC.

This clonotype appeared many times. The rearrangement joins TRBV20-1 to TRBJ2-3; 10 bases agree with TRBD2. CDR3 size: 15 residues. Unmatched junction bases numbered 7, after V lost 1 base and J lost 6 bases. Germline CDR1 reads DFQATT; CDR2 reads SNEGSKA (reference sequence). The CDR3 is CSARAPSGSFDTQYF. In DNA form, the CDR3 reads TGCAGTGCTAGAGCCCCTAGCGGGAGCTTCGATACGCAGTATTTT.

This clonotype has ten or more counts. This chain joins TRBV20-1 and TRBJ2-7; 9 nucleotides line up with TRBD2. This CDR3 has 14 residues. Losses at the gene ends were 6 bases for V and 3 bases for J; bases not matched to a gene: 9. The V gene's germline CDR1 is DFQATT and CDR2 SNEGSKA (reference sequence). CDR3 residues: CSAQRGTSSYEQYF. The CDR3 coding sequence is TGCAGTGCCCAAAGGGGGACTAGCAGCTACGAGCAGTACTTC.

This clonotype was seen many times. V and J are TRBV28 and TRBJ2-3; a possible D gene is TRBD1 (5 bases). The ends were cut back, 5 bases at V and 2 bases at J, with 11 bases in the middle. CDR1 MDHEN and CDR2 SYDVKM come from the germline V gene. CDR3 length equals 14 residues. In DNA form, the CDR3 reads TGTGCCAGCAGTAGAAGGGGAATCACAGATACGCAGTATTTT. Amino acid sequence: CASSRRGITDTQYF.

The chain carries TRBV20-1 and TRBJ1-2, with 9 bases identical to TRBD1. Germline CDR1 reads DFQATT; CDR2 reads SNEGSKA (reference sequence). This CDR3 region has 14 residues. With V trimmed by 6 bases and J by 4 bases, 9 bases remained unmatched. The CDR3 region is CSAQQGARSYGYTF. CDR3 nucleotide sequence: TGCAGTGCCCAACAGGGGGCTCGAAGCTATGGCTACACCTTC.

This clonotype was seen only a few times. V and J are TRBV2 and TRBJ2-7; TRBD2 aligns across 12 bases. CDR3 size: 15 residues. With V trimmed by 4 bases and J by 2 bases, 3 bases remained unmatched. CDR1 is SNHLY, CDR2 FYNNEI, per germline. The CDR3: CASSVLAGGPYEQYF. The CDR3 coding sequence is TGTGCCAGCAGTGTACTAGCGGGAGGCCCCTACGAGCAGTACTTC.

This clonotype showed up many times. V is TRBV9 and J is TRBJ1-1; D is unresolved. The V end lost 3 bases, the J end lost 0 bases, and 6 bases lay between the germline ends. This CDR3 has 13 residues. Germline V gene lookup returns CDR1 SGDLS and CDR2 YYNGEE. The CDR3 loop reads CASSAQMNTEAFF. CDR3 DNA sequence: TGTGCCAGCAGCGCACAGATGAACACTGAAGCTTTCTTT.

The table lists this clonotype with many counts. The V and J genes are TRBV7-8 and TRBJ1-2, with D possibly matching TRBD1 (5 bases). CDR3 size: 16 residues. V was cut by 3 bases and J by 1 base, with 15 bases left in between. Germline V gene data show CDR1 as SGHVS and CDR2 as FQNEAQ. The CDR3 spells CASSFNQGPLNYGYTF. CDR3 nucleotide sequence: TGTGCCAGCAGCTTCAATCAGGGACCTCTTAACTATGGCTACACCTTC. Filled out from reference TRBV7-8 and TRBJ1-2, the complete variable domain reads GAGVSQSPRYKVAKRGQDVALRCDPISGHVSLFWYQQALGQGPEFLTYFQNEAQLDKSGLPSDRFFAERPEGSVSTLKIQRTQQEDSAVYLCASSFNQGPLNYGYTFGSGTRLTVV.